This TCR beta chain is drawn from a study of cytomegalovirus exposure and HLA in healthy donors. Overall study findings and caveats: The investigators catalogued 164 TCR beta chains as cytomegalovirus-associated. A classifier reportedly called cytomegalovirus status with high sensitivity and specificity.

The PCR was carried out with 60 Vbeta primers and 13 Jbeta primers. Assay: immunoSEQ multiplex PCR; the TCRdb copy retains only in-frame clones and omits some. The table has about 160,000 clones, approximately 77% seen once. The V gene's germline CDR1 is SQVTM and CDR2 ANQGSEA. V lost 3 bases, J lost 2 bases, and 4 bases stayed unmatched. The CDR3 contains 15 residues. On this clone: Its antigen is undetermined.

This receptor was identified in a male donor in good health and CMV-seropositive. V gene TRBV29-1 combines with J gene TRBJ2-3, with TRBD2 matching over 11 bases. Sequenced: PBMCs. Here the CDR3 reads CSVDELAGVTDTQYF. The CDR3 bases are TGCAGCGTTGATGAACTAGCGGGGGTCACAGATACGCAGTATTTT.